This TCR beta chain was observed in a study of a mutant IDH1 vaccine in newly diagnosed glioma. Stated time point: week 35, safety follow-up. A 20-mer mutant IDH1 peptide at 300 ug was injected subcutaneously with topical imiquimod. The germline gives CDR1 SNHLY, CDR2 FYNNEI. Trimming at V came to 7 bases and at J to 7 bases, leaving 6 bases not matched to a gene. This CDR3 contains 13 residues. This table comes from immunoSEQ multiplex PCR, and its TCRdb copy is limited to in-frame clones, with some not included. In the table there are around 54,000 clones, around 85% of which are singletons. Notes on this clone: Antigen: not known.

The source of this sequence is a man in his forties with glioma. The input for sequencing was PBMCs, taken from a glioma patient whose treatment included an IDH1 peptide vaccine. J is TRBJ2-1 and V is TRBV2, with TRBD2 matching 8 bases. The CDR3 region has the DNA TGTGCCAGCATGATGAGCGGGAGTAATGAGCAGTTCTTC. This sequence encodes CASMMSGSNEQFF.